This TCR beta chain emerged from a study of post-analysis software for immune sequencing data (dated by TCRdb to between 2015 and 2016). For the study in its entirety: Disease courses on record covered relapsing-remitting, secondary progressive and progressive-relapsing multiple sclerosis, though some patients had no subtype annotation. A subset of samples was prepared in parallel using single-end sample barcoding, then pooled and co-amplified after Illumina adapter ligation. The patient repertoires were set against eleven to twelve previously published healthy control repertoires from donors whose ages ranged from roughly 6 to 27 years. Overall study results and their limits: The multiple sclerosis patient group was slightly younger than the control group. Direct clustering with F measure showed strong co-clustering of samples prepared in the same batch, prompting a batch-effect correction. Compared with controls, multiple sclerosis patients had significantly lower normalized Chao1 diversity, a finding suggesting substantial peripheral T-cell clonal expansion. Significantly higher frequencies in patients than in controls were found for about five TRBV segments, including TRBV5-6, TRBV5-1 and TRBV20-1.

The library came from PCR. The data were produced on an Illumina HiSeq 2500. To reduce PCR and sequencing biases, unique molecular identifiers were incorporated into the TCR beta cDNA libraries. Per 1 to 10 million input T cells, roughly 0.5 million cDNA molecules were obtained, such that each molecule approximated one T cell. Patient libraries were prepared and sequenced with the same protocol used for the earlier healthy control dataset. Within a given batch, samples were prepared together, multiplexed and sequenced on the same HiSeq lane. The study's own analysis went as follows. Raw barcoded reads were processed with MIGEC, and single-read molecular identifier groups were discarded before consensus assembly and CDR3 extraction. Clonotype tables were post-analysed with VDJtools, normalizing diversity by down-sampling all datasets to the smallest sample size. In repertoire overlap clustering, CDR3 amino acid sequences, but not nucleotide sequences, were matched to correct batch-related cross-sample contamination. The raw public reads went through TCRdb reprocessing: fastp at Q25, MiXCR clone calling, in-frame beta chains kept. One record per CDR3 amino acid sequence lists the most common genes and DNA. Here the V and J calls rest on TCRdb's processing, not on the authors' analysis. The sample table contains hundreds of thousands of distinct CDR3 sequences; only one count was recorded for 55% to 60% of them. Of the sample, roughly 12% falls within the top ten clones.

TCR beta repertoires were profiled from peripheral blood of 13 young patients with multiple sclerosis to demonstrate the VDJtools post-analysis software. The multiple sclerosis patients were children and adolescents between roughly 6 and 17 years of age. Points on this clonotype: This receptor's antigen is unknown. Base quality data are lacking; no much larger clone is found one base away.

Counted from cysteine to phenylalanine, this CDR3 has 12 amino acids. The read is trimmed to its CDR3 DNA, 36 bases read in frame from base 1. The germline V gene (reference sequence) yields LNHNV for CDR1 and YYDKDF for CDR2. Relative to germline, V is missing 4 bases and J is missing 8 bases, with 2 bases of the junction outside any gene match. This sequence originates from a girl aged 2-10 years with multiple sclerosis. Sequencing was done on a sample of blood. Recombination linked TRBV15 to TRBJ2-4; a stretch of 7 junction bases matches TRBD2. The DNA sequence is as follows: TGTGCCACCAGCACTCGGGGGGACATTCAGTACTTC. Its translation reads: CATSTRGDIQYF.